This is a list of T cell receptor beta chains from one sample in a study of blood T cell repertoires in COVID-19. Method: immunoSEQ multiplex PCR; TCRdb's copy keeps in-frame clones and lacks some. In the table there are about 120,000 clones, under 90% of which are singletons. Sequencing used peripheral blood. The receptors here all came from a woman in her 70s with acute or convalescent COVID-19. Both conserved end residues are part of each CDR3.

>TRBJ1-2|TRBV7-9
CASSLLTGGYGYTF
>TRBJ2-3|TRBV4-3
CASSQALLAGGKTDTQYF
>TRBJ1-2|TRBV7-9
CASSPGQVWGYGYTF
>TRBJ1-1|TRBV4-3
CASSQGSWDTEAFF
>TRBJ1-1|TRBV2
CASSQGVNTEAFF
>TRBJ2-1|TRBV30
CAWSSGLAGGEQFF
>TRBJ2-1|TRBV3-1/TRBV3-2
CASSPPQGRAVVF
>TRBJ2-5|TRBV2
CASHREGIETQYF
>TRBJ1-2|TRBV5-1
CASSLWGTGSLGYGYTF
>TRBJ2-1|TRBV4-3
CASSQNRWDEQFF
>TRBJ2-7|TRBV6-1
CASSSTGDEQYF
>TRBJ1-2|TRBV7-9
CASTLGLLTEGYTF
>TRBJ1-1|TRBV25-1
CASSATGNTEAFF
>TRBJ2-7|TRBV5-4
CASSSGTGGREQYF
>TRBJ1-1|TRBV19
CASIKAGRMNTEAFF
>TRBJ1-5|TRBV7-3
CASSVGPNQPQHF
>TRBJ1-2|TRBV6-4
CASSDRGYGYTF
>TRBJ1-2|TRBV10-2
CASSDWQGAWGYTF
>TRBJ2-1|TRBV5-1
CASTPSGAVGNEQFF
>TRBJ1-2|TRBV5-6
CASSSGGGTGVFNYGYTF
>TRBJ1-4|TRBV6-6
CASTEADEKLFF
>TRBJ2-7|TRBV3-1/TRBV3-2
CASSRDRFYEQYF
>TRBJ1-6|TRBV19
CASSRQGVNNSPLHF
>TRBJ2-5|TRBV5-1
CASSLQGGRETQYF
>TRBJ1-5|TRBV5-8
CASSLDRDNQPQHF
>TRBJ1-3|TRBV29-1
CSVWTASGNTIYF